The 10 T cell receptor beta chains below all came from one sample that was sequenced in a study of metastatic and nonmetastatic thyroid tumors. Thyroid surgery was performed in patients who had received no treatment beforehand. TCRdb re-processed the PCR reads through MiXCR. The table shows approximately 17,000 clones, with about 25% occurring only once. The material sequenced was adjacent normal tissue. The source is a female donor with papillary thyroid cancer or a benign thyroid nodule (not recorded which). Some clones in this sample may be carry-over from other donors' samples.

This clone showed up just a few times. The chain uses TRBV12-3 or TRBV12-4 and TRBJ1-2; no firm D call. The CDR3 consists of 14 residues. The ends were cut back, 3 bases at V and 7 bases at J, with 15 bases in the middle. The CDR3 protein is CASSFPMGMGGYTF. The CDR3 nucleotides read TGTGCCAGCAGTTTCCCTATGGGGATGGGTGGCTACACCTTC.

Only one count was recorded for this clone. The CDR3 does not end in the conserved phenylalanine or tryptophan, so this is likely a read error. The rearrangement uses TRBV5-1 and TRBJ1-6; possibly TRBD1 for D (5 bases). In germline, CDR1 is SGHRS, CDR2 YFSETQ. Trimming shortened V by 0 bases and J by 0 bases, and 13 bases separated the two germline ends. This CDR3 is built from 18 residues. For the CDR3, the DNA is TGCGCCAGCAGCTTGGAGAGCCGGGGGAGCTCCTATAATTCACCCCTCCACTCT. Amino acid sequence: CASSLESRGSSYNSPLHS.

In this sample, this clone turned up a few times. The chain links TRBV2 to TRBJ1-2; no reliable D call. Germline V CDR1 and CDR2: SNHLY, FYNNEI. This CDR3 is built from 13 residues. With 3 bases removed from V and 3 bases from J, the gap between germline ends came to 8 bases. The chain's CDR3 is CASSDEEDYGYTF. CDR3 coding DNA: TGTGCCAGCAGTGACGAGGAGGACTATGGCTACACCTTC.

This clone was seen a few times. The rearrangement links TRBV28 to TRBJ2-7, with a possible D match to TRBD2 (7 bases). The CDR3 is made up of 14 amino acids. Trimming removed 8 bases from V and 3 bases from J, with 17 bases in between. The germline V gene encodes CDR1 MDHEN and CDR2 SYDVKM. This chain's CDR3 is CASSEAGALYEQYF. Written as DNA, the CDR3 is TGTGCCAGCTCCGAGGCGGGGGCCCTCTACGAGCAGTACTTC.

This clone ranks as medium-sized. This chain links TRBV6-1 with TRBJ2-7; possibly TRBD1 or TRBD2 for D (5 bases each). The germline V gene encodes CDR1 MNHNS and CDR2 SASEGT. Trimming cost V 6 bases and J 0 bases, with 12 bases left between them. The CDR3 is made up of 14 amino acids. The CDR3 nucleotides read TGTGCCAGCAGAATCCGGGACCTCTCCTACGAGCAGTACTTC. As protein: CASRIRDLSYEQYF.

The chain couples TRBV6-2 or TRBV6-3 to TRBJ2-2; perhaps TRBD2 as D (7 bases). The CDR3 totals 14 residues. CDR1 is MNHEY and CDR2 is SVGEGT in the germline V gene. Trimming stripped 11 bases from V and 4 bases from J, with 17 bases between. DNA for the CDR3: TGTGCCTCCGCACGGGGGGCGATCACCGGGGAGCTGTTTTTT. It yields the protein CASARGAITGELFF.

The chain recombines TRBV5-1 with TRBJ2-7; TRBD1 agrees at 8 bases. Germline trimming cut 0 bases from V and 1 base from J; bases unmatched to any gene: 3. The germline CDR1 and CDR2 sequences are SGHRS and YFSETQ. This CDR3 is 15 amino acids long. CDR3 region: CASSLGRGLSYEQYF. CDR3 DNA: TGCGCCAGCAGCTTGGGCAGGGGGCTTTCCTACGAGCAGTACTTC.

V gene TRBV2 combines with J gene TRBJ1-1, with D tentatively TRBD1 (6 bases). This CDR3 has 13 residues. Germline V gene lookup returns CDR1 SNHLY and CDR2 FYNNEI. V was cut by 8 bases and J by 4 bases, with 14 bases left in between. CDR3 region: CASEGTSSTEAFF. DNA for the CDR3: TGTGCCAGCGAAGGGACATCCTCCACTGAAGCTTTCTTT.

The rearrangement uses TRBV11-2 and TRBJ1-1; D not certain. Germline V gene lookup returns CDR1 SGHAT and CDR2 FQNNGV. V was trimmed by 1 base and J by 6 bases, leaving 9 bases between them. The length of the CDR3 is 13 residues. The CDR3 sequence is CASSLVGRSEAFF. The CDR3 DNA sequence: TGTGCCAGCAGCTTAGTAGGTCGGTCTGAAGCTTTCTTT.

The chain carries TRBV6-1 and TRBJ1-1; 10 positions match TRBD1. Looked up from germline, CDR1 is MNHNS and CDR2 is SASEGT. The CDR3 totals 15 residues. With V trimmed by 3 bases and J by 4 bases, 5 bases remained unmatched. The CDR3 protein is CASSEGTGEGTEAFF. Written as DNA, the CDR3 is TGTGCCAGCAGTGAGGGGACAGGGGAGGGCACTGAAGCTTTCTTT.